A selection of T cell receptor beta chains follows, all from one sample in a study of blood T cell repertoires in COVID-19. Sequencing was performed with immunoSEQ multiplex PCR; in TCRdb, only in-frame clones are kept and a portion is missing. Counted here are about 83,000 clones, more than 65% occurring once; the ten biggest clones make up 15% to 20%. Sequencing was performed on peripheral blood. These receptor sequences come from a woman over 75 with active or convalescent COVID-19. The CDR3 runs from the conserved cysteine through the conserved F or W. A D gene is named only where the DNA matches it firmly.

D gene: TRBD2; J gene: TRBJ2-1; V gene: TRBV7-2; CDR3 protein: CASSHYPLRGGNEQFF
D gene: -; J gene: TRBJ1-2; V gene: TRBV20-1; CDR3 protein: CSARGSPGYTF
D gene: -; J gene: TRBJ1-2; V gene: TRBV5-1; CDR3 protein: CASKEGEDYGYTF
D gene: -; J gene: TRBJ1-6; V gene: TRBV4-3; CDR3 protein: CASSQSRGSYNSPLHF
D gene: -; J gene: TRBJ2-7; V gene: TRBV9; CDR3 protein: CASSPTPESSYEQYF
D gene: -; J gene: TRBJ1-2; V gene: TRBV7-9; CDR3 protein: CASSLGMTANYGYTF
D gene: -; J gene: TRBJ2-7; V gene: TRBV5-5; CDR3 protein: CASGDRIEQYF
D gene: TRBD2; J gene: TRBJ2-1; V gene: TRBV7-8; CDR3 protein: CASSPTSGGPGLNEQFF
D gene: -; J gene: TRBJ1-3; V gene: TRBV7-2; CDR3 protein: CASSLDPSGNTIYF
D gene: TRBD2; J gene: TRBJ2-5; V gene: TRBV5-4; CDR3 protein: CASSHPTSGGEETQYF
D gene: -; J gene: TRBJ2-3; V gene: TRBV3-1/TRBV3-2; CDR3 protein: CASSREGGTDTQYF
D gene: TRBD1; J gene: TRBJ1-1; V gene: TRBV4-3; CDR3 protein: CASSQEFPGTGGGGTEAFF
D gene: -; J gene: TRBJ2-5; V gene: TRBV5-6; CDR3 protein: CASSLLAQNSWETQYF
D gene: -; J gene: TRBJ2-7; V gene: TRBV7-9; CDR3 protein: CASSWSGFYEQYF
D gene: TRBD1; J gene: TRBJ1-1; V gene: TRBV25-1; CDR3 protein: CASSESGQGPNTEAFF
D gene: -; J gene: TRBJ1-1; V gene: TRBV18; CDR3 protein: CASSPTGKMNTEAFF
D gene: TRBD1; J gene: TRBJ2-7; V gene: TRBV28; CDR3 protein: CASSPTTDRGEEQYF
D gene: -; J gene: TRBJ1-5; V gene: TRBV7-2; CDR3 protein: CASSPTGLGQPQHF
D gene: -; J gene: TRBJ1-5; V gene: TRBV21-1; CDR3 protein: CASSKSRALLYQPQHF
D gene: TRBD2; J gene: TRBJ2-5; V gene: TRBV4-1; CDR3 protein: CASSHPAGGPKTQYF
D gene: TRBD1; J gene: TRBJ2-3; V gene: TRBV5-1; CDR3 protein: CASSRKTGGMVDTQYF
D gene: TRBD2; J gene: TRBJ2-1; V gene: TRBV7-8; CDR3 protein: CASSSRPTSGGYNEQFF
D gene: TRBD1; J gene: TRBJ2-7; V gene: TRBV7-6; CDR3 protein: CASSLIAGTGGYEQYF
D gene: TRBD1; J gene: TRBJ2-3; V gene: TRBV5-6; CDR3 protein: CASRYTRGRDTQYF
D gene: -; J gene: TRBJ2-5; V gene: TRBV2; CDR3 protein: CASSPSRQETQYF
D gene: -; J gene: TRBJ1-2; V gene: TRBV6-6; CDR3 protein: CASSHGDNYGYTF
D gene: -; J gene: TRBJ1-2; V gene: TRBV30; CDR3 protein: CAWSVNSRLGYTF
D gene: TRBD2; J gene: TRBJ2-5; V gene: TRBV10-3; CDR3 protein: CAISGGRQETQYF
D gene: -; J gene: TRBJ1-2; V gene: TRBV27; CDR3 protein: CASSLRMDRGGYTF
D gene: -; J gene: TRBJ1-5; V gene: TRBV28; CDR3 protein: CASRGPPVENQPQHF
D gene: TRBD2; J gene: TRBJ2-5; V gene: TRBV7-2; CDR3 protein: CASSPRGSYEETQYF
D gene: TRBD1; J gene: TRBJ1-2; V gene: TRBV9; CDR3 protein: CASSPTTGLGYTF
D gene: TRBD1; J gene: TRBJ1-2; V gene: TRBV2; CDR3 protein: CASLRDRGTYGYTF
D gene: -; J gene: TRBJ1-5; V gene: TRBV25-1; CDR3 protein: CASSESGSSNQPQHF
D gene: TRBD1; J gene: TRBJ1-1; V gene: TRBV6-5; CDR3 protein: CASGRTGGTEAFF
D gene: -; J gene: TRBJ1-5; V gene: TRBV6-5; CDR3 protein: CASSYSSEVTNQPQHF
D gene: TRBD1; J gene: TRBJ1-1; V gene: TRBV19; CDR3 protein: CASNRGRDTEAFF
D gene: -; J gene: TRBJ2-7; V gene: TRBV3-1/TRBV3-2; CDR3 protein: CASSRWDTAYEQYF
D gene: -; J gene: TRBJ1-5; V gene: TRBV6-5; CDR3 protein: CASRLFWNQPQHF
D gene: TRBD2; J gene: TRBJ2-7; V gene: TRBV27; CDR3 protein: CASRGLGLAGSYEQYF
D gene: TRBD1; J gene: TRBJ1-4; V gene: TRBV6-5; CDR3 protein: CASSSGTGGEKLFF
D gene: TRBD1; J gene: TRBJ1-3; V gene: TRBV29-1; CDR3 protein: CSVEGQGVGNTIYF
D gene: -; J gene: TRBJ1-2; V gene: TRBV19; CDR3 protein: CASSPDSNYGYTF
D gene: -; J gene: TRBJ1-2; V gene: TRBV5-1; CDR3 protein: CASSLGQNYGYTF
D gene: -; J gene: TRBJ1-2; V gene: TRBV6-2/TRBV6-3; CDR3 protein: CASSYSNQIVNYGYTF
D gene: TRBD1; J gene: TRBJ1-5; V gene: TRBV7-2; CDR3 protein: CASSLDRDRDDQPQHF
D gene: TRBD1; J gene: TRBJ1-6; V gene: TRBV10-3; CDR3 protein: CAISEMGQSNSPLHF
D gene: -; J gene: TRBJ1-5; V gene: TRBV28; CDR3 protein: CASSFPDSRNQPQHF
D gene: TRBD1; J gene: TRBJ1-4; V gene: TRBV4-1; CDR3 protein: CASSRRLLGQGASVGEKLFF